The present entry profiles one T cell receptor (beta chain) with its context. The PCR made use of 60 Vbeta and 13 Jbeta primers. Profiled with immunoSEQ multiplex PCR; TCRdb holds only in-frame clones, not every one. The sample has about 90,000 clones; nearly 70% are singletons. These data originate in a study of cytomegalovirus exposure and HLA in healthy donors. About the research overall: Clustering assigned approximately 79% of the approximately 400 genotyped donors to the Caucasian-associated ancestry cluster.

The sequence derives from a woman between 50 and 59 years old in good health and CMV-seropositive. The sample comprised PBMCs.

The CDR3 region has the DNA TGTGCCAGTAGTACTACCTCCAGGGGGCCCACTGAAGCTTTCTTT. Residues: CASSTTSRGPTEAFF. This chain connects TRBV19 to TRBJ1-1; 8 nucleotides match TRBD1. Germline CDR1 LNHDA, CDR2 SQIVND (reference sequence). V was pared by 4 bases and J by 4 bases, with 8 bases of the junction left unmatched. This CDR3 has 15 residues. Full variable domain (outside the CDR3, taken from reference TRBV19 and TRBJ1-1): DGGITQSPKYLFRKEGQNVTLSCEQNLNHDAMYWYRQDPGQGLRLIYYSQIVNDFQKGDIAEGYSVSREKKESFPLTVTSAQKNPTAFYLCASSTTSRGPTEAFFGQGTRLTVV.